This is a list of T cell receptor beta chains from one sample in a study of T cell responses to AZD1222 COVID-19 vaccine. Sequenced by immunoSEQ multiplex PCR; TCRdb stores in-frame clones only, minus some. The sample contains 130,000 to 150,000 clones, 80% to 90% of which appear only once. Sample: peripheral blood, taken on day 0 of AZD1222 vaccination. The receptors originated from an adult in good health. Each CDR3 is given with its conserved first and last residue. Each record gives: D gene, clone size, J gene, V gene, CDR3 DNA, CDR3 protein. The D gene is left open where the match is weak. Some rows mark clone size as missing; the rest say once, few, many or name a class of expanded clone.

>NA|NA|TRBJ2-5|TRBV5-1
TGCGCCAGCAGCTTGGGAAGTAGCGGAGGGGGAGAGACCCAGTACTTC
CASSLGSSGGGETQYF
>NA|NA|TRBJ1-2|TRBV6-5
TGTGCCAGCAGTCCTAGACAGGCCCTCTATGGCTACACCTTC
CASSPRQALYGYTF
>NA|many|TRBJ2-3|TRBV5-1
TGCGCCAGCAGCTTGGGGACTAGCACAGATACGCAGTATTTT
CASSLGTSTDTQYF
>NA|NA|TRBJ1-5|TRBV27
TGTGCCAGCAGAGCCCGTCGGGATAGCAATCAGCCCCAGCATTTT
CASRARRDSNQPQHF
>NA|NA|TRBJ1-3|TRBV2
TGTGCCAGCAGTGAAGATATAGGCCACACCATATATTTT
CASSEDIGHTIYF
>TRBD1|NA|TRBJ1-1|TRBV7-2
TGTGCCAGCAGCTTTGGAAGGCAGGGGGGTCGAGGCACTGAAGCTTTCTTT
CASSFGRQGGRGTEAFF
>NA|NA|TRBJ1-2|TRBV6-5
TGTGCCAGCAGTTACGAATGGGGAGTGTCGGGTGGCTACACCTTC
CASSYEWGVSGGYTF
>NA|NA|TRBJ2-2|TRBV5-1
TGCGCCAGCAGCTTGGTGGGCAGAAGGGAGCTGTTTTTT
CASSLVGRRELFF
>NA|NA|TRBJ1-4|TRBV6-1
TGTGCCAGCAGTGAAATGGGAAGGGGCGGAAAACTGTTTTTT
CASSEMGRGGKLFF
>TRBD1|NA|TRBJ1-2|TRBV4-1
TGCGCCAGCAGCCTCTGGACAGGGGCAGGCTACACCTTC
CASSLWTGAGYTF
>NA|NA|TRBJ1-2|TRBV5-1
TGCGCCAGCAGCACCAGTCCAGGGGACTATGGCTACACCTTC
CASSTSPGDYGYTF
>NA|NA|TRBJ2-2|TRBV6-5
TGTGCCAGCCGAGCAGGGAACACCGGGGAGCTGTTTTTT
CASRAGNTGELFF
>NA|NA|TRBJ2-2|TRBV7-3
TGTGCCAGCAGTTTATCTTCGGCCGGGGAGCTGTTTTTT
CASSLSSAGELFF
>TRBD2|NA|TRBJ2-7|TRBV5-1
TGCGCCAGCAGCTTAGGGAGGGCGGCCCACGAGCAGTACTTC
CASSLGRAAHEQYF
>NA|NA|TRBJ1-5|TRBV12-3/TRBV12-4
TGTGCCAGCAGTGCCTTTAGGGATCAGCCCCAGCATTTT
CASSAFRDQPQHF
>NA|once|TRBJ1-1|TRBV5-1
TGCGCCAGCAGCTTGGAGATAGGGAGAGTAGCTGAAGCTTTCTTT
CASSLEIGRVAEAFF
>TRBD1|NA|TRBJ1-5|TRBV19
TGTGCCAGTAGTATGGACAGGGCTGGAAATCAGCCCCAGCATTTT
CASSMDRAGNQPQHF
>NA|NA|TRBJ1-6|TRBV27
TGTGCCAGCAGTTTATCGATCGCGTCACCCCTCCACTTT
CASSLSIASPLHF
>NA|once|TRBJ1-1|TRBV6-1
TGTGCCAGCAGTGAAGGTTGGAGCGGAGACTTGAACACTGAAGCTTTCTTT
CASSEGWSGDLNTEAFF
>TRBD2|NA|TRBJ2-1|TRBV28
TGTGCCAGCAGTTTAATGACTAGCGGGAGGTACAATGAGCAGTTCTTC
CASSLMTSGRYNEQFF
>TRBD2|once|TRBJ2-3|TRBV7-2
TGTGCCAGCAGCTTAGGAGAGGGAGGGTTGGTAACGCAGTATTTT
CASSLGEGGLVTQYF
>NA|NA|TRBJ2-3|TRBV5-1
TGCGCCAGCAGCTCTCTAGTCGGGGGCACAGATACGCAGTATTTT
CASSSLVGGTDTQYF
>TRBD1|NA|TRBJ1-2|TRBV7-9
TGTGCCAGCAGCCGGGGGGACAGCTTTAACTATGGCTACACCTTC
CASSRGDSFNYGYTF
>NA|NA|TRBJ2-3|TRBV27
TGTGCCAGCAGGGACACGAATAGCGTCAATACGCAGTATTTT
CASRDTNSVNTQYF
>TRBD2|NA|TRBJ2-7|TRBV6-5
TGTGCCAGCATAGCTAGCGGGAGTTACGAGCAGTACTTC
CASIASGSYEQYF
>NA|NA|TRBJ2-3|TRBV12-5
TGTGCTAGTGGTTTGGTACGCTCTTTCTGGGACCTTGCTAGCACAGATACGCAGTATTTT
CASGLVRSFWDLASTDTQYF
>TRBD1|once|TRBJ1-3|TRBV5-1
TGCGCCAGCAGGCCCGGACAGGCTATACGAAACACCATATATTTT
CASRPGQAIRNTIYF
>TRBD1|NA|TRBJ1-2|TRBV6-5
TGTGCCAGCAGATCGACAGGGGACTATGGCTACACCTTC
CASRSTGDYGYTF
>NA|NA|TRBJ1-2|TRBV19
TGTGCCATTAGGTCCTATGACGGCTACACCTTC
CAIRSYDGYTF
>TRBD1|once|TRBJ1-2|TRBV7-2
TGTGCCAGCAGCCTAGTCCAGGGGGCGCAGTATGGCTACACCTTC
CASSLVQGAQYGYTF
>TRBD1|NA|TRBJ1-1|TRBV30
TGTGCCTGGAAGGGGGCAGGTGATGAAGCTTTCTTT
CAWKGAGDEAFF
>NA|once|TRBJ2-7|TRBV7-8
TGTGCCAGCAGCTCTTCTCATCGGGGAGAGGACGAGCAGTACTTC
CASSSSHRGEDEQYF
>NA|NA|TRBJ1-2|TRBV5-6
TGTGCCAGCAGCGCGGGGGGCGCGCTCTATGGCTACACCTTC
CASSAGGALYGYTF
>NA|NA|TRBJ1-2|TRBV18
TGTGCCTGCTCACCACGGGGGGGGAACGATGGCTACACCTTC
CACSPRGGNDGYTF
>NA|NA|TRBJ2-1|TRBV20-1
TGCAGTGCTAGTTCGCACACTGAGCAGTTCTTC
CSASSHTEQFF
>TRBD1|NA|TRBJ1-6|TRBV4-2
TGTGCCAGCAGCCAAGTCACGGGACAGGGTTACTCACCCCTCCACTTT
CASSQVTGQGYSPLHF
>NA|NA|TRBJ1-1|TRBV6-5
TGTGCCAGCAGTTACTTCAAAGGGCCGAACACTGAAGCTTTCTTT
CASSYFKGPNTEAFF
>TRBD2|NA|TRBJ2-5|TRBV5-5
TGTGCCAGCAGCTTGGTGTGGACTAGAGGGAGAGAGACCCAGTACTTC
CASSLVWTRGRETQYF
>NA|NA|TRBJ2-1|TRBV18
TGTGCCAGCTCACCAAGCAGAGACAATGAGCAGTTCTTC
CASSPSRDNEQFF
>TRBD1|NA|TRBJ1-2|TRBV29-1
TGCAGCGTCGGACAGGCGGTAGGCTACACCTTC
CSVGQAVGYTF
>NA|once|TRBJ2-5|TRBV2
TGTGCCAGCAATTTGGAGCTGAGCATGGGGACCCAGTACTTC
CASNLELSMGTQYF
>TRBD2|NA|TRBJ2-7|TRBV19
TGTGCCAGTAGTCCTCTAGCGGGGGACCACGAGCAGTACTTC
CASSPLAGDHEQYF
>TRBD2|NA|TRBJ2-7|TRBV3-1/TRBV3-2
TGTGCCAGCAGCCGATTAGCGGGAGGGCCCCACGAGCAGTACTTC
CASSRLAGGPHEQYF
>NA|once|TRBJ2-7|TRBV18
TGTGCCAGCTCACCTTCGGCTAGTCTCTACGAGCAGTACTTC
CASSPSASLYEQYF
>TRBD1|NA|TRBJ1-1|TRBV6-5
TGTGCCAGCAGTTACGCCGGGACAGGTGAAGCTTTCTTT
CASSYAGTGEAFF
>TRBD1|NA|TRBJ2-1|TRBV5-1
TGCGCCAGCAGCTCAGAACTGACAGGGTCTGTAGAGCAGTTCTTC
CASSSELTGSVEQFF
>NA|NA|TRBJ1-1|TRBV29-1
TGCAGCGTTGTTAAGGGACGGGAGACTGAAGCTTTCTTT
CSVVKGRETEAFF
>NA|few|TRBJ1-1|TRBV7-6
TGTGCCAGCAGCTCCTCGTGGGGGCGAGCTGGGAGCACTGAAGCTTTCTTT
CASSSSWGRAGSTEAFF
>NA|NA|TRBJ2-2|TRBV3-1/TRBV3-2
TGTGCCAGCTCGGGAGAGCACACCGGGGAGCTGTTTTTT
CASSGEHTGELFF
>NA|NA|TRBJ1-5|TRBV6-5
TGTGCCAGCAGTCGCCAGGTTAGCCGCAATCAGCCCCAGCATTTT
CASSRQVSRNQPQHF
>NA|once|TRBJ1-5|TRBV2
TGTGCCAGCAGTTGGCAGGGGAATCAGCCCCAGCATTTT
CASSWQGNQPQHF
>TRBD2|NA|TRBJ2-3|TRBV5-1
TGCGCCAGCAGCTTGGGGAGCGGGATGACATGGGATACGCAGTATTTT
CASSLGSGMTWDTQYF
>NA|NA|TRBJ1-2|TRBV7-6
TGTGCCAGCAGCTTAAAGGCACGGGGGGGTTATGGCTACACCTTC
CASSLKARGGYGYTF
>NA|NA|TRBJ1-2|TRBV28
TGTGCCAGCGGGACTGCTAACTATGGCTACACCTTC
CASGTANYGYTF
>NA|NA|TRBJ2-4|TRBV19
TGTGCCAGTAGTATAGAGGGAAACAGGGTTAGCATTCAGTACTTC
CASSIEGNRVSIQYF
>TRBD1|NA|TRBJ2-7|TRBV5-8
TGTGCCAGCAGCTTGGCCTGGACAGGCACCCTCGAGCAGTACTTC
CASSLAWTGTLEQYF
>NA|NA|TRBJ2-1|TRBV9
TGTGCCAGCAGCCCCGGACTAGGGGGACAGAGACAGTTCTTC
CASSPGLGGQRQFF